This TCR beta chain was retrieved from a study of identical twins. In germline, CDR1 is LGHDT, CDR2 YNNKEL (reference sequence). The CDR3 consists of 14 residues. Trimming took 3 bases from V and 8 from J, leaving 13 bases between them. Using its own MiXCR run on the 5' RACE reads, TCRdb lists one record per CDR3 protein. The top ten clones hold over 10% of a sample with some 790,000 distinct CDR3 sequences, 15% to 20% of them seen once. General observations from the study: In drawing conclusions, the study used cross-sectional statistical analysis and did not follow the same donors.

A note on this clonotype: What it binds is not known.

These same records also appear under a second study, on T cells expressing NK-cell markers. That study adds: Among eight sequenced donors, seven carried HCMV seropositivity while one was seronegative. Several experiments confined sorting to alpha-beta TCR T cells with an anti-gamma-delta TCR antibody. Of CD8+ T cells, about 1.0-8% belonged to dominant NKG2C+ clonotypes in five to seven donors.

The sequenced material came from PBMCs. The receptor comes from a woman in her late teens or twenties in good health. This chain uses TRBV3-1 with TRBJ2-2; D unresolved. The CDR3 bases are TGTGCCAGCAGCCAGGGAACGGGTGAGGGGGAGCTGTTTTTT. Amino acids: CASSQGTGEGELFF. The whole variable domain, remainder taken from reference TRBV3-1 and TRBJ2-2, is DTAVSQTPKYLVTQMGNDKSIKCEQNLGHDTMYWYKQDSKKFLKIMFSYNNKELIINETVPNRFSPKSPDKAHLNLHINSLELGDSAVYFCASSQGTGEGELFFGEGSRLTVL.